The 31 T cell receptor beta chains below come from one sample, sequenced in a study of blood T cell repertoires in COVID-19. TCRdb's copy holds only in-frame clones and misses some; the assay was immunoSEQ multiplex PCR. This table has about 180,000 clones, approximately 86% appearing once. Sequenced sample: peripheral blood. The receptors here all came from a man in his sixties with COVID-19, enrolled during active disease.

This clone was recorded only once. The chain couples TRBV7-2 to TRBJ2-7; unclear D gene. CDR1 and CDR2 from the germline V gene are SGHTA and FQGNSA. The CDR3 is 14 amino acids. Trimming shortened V by 3 bases and J by 3 bases, and 12 bases separated the two germline ends. The CDR3 DNA follows: TGTGCCAGCAGCTTTAGCCATCCGGTCTACGAGCAGTACTTC. Translated: CASSFSHPVYEQYF.

The chain employs TRBV7-2 and TRBJ1-4; weak D call: TRBD1 (5 bases). There are 15 residues in the CDR3. Germline V CDR1 and CDR2: SGHTA, FQGNSA. With 1 base removed from V and 8 bases from J, the gap between germline ends came to 14 bases. This CDR3 reads CASSLVAGRGEKLFF. The DNA for the CDR3 is TGTGCCAGCAGCTTAGTTGCAGGGAGGGGCGAAAAACTGTTTTTT.

The chain recombines TRBV12-5 with TRBJ2-1, with 11 bases fitting TRBD1. V shed 4 bases and J 6 bases; nucleotides not matched to a gene: 8. The V gene's germline CDR1 is LGHNT and CDR2 FRNRAP. This CDR3 region has 16 residues. The CDR3 region is CASGSGGTGGGNEQFF. The DNA of the CDR3 is TGTGCTAGTGGTTCGGGAGGGACAGGGGGAGGCAATGAGCAGTTCTTC.

The sample holds one count of this clone. V is TRBV19 and J is TRBJ2-7, with 11 nucleotides matching TRBD1. This CDR3 is 13 amino acids long. Germline CDR1 LNHDA, CDR2 SQIVND (reference sequence). V gave up 9 bases and J gave up 6 bases; unmatched junction bases: 7. This CDR3 reads CASLDRGQGEQYF. CDR3 nucleotide sequence: TGTGCCAGCCTGGACAGGGGGCAGGGCGAGCAGTACTTC. Based on the CDR3 plus reference TRBV19 and TRBJ2-7, the full variable domain is DGGITQSPKYLFRKEGQNVTLSCEQNLNHDAMYWYRQDPGQGLRLIYYSQIVNDFQKGDIAEGYSVSREKKESFPLTVTSAQKNPTAFYLCASLDRGQGEQYFGPGTRLTVT.

Here the CDR3 reads CASSWDRTYEQYF. The CDR3 bases are TGTGCCAGCAGTTGGGACAGGACCTACGAGCAGTACTTC. The chain joins TRBV12-3 or TRBV12-4 to TRBJ2-7; 8 nucleotides match TRBD1. The V gene end was trimmed by 4 bases and the J gene end by 2 bases; junction bases not matched to a gene: 1. The CDR3 spans 13 residues.

The chain has TRBV6-2 or TRBV6-3 and TRBJ1-5; D unclear. The CDR3 spans 13 residues. V was cut by 2 bases and J by 3 bases, with 5 bases left in between. Germline V gives CDR1 MNHEY, CDR2 SVGEGT. The CDR3 coding sequence is TGTGCCAGCAGTTACACGGTCAATCAGCCCCAGCATTTT. Translation: CASSYTVNQPQHF.

J is TRBJ2-1 and V is TRBV5-3; weak D call: TRBD1 (5 bases). TRBV5-3 falls under the ORF class, with uncertain function. This CDR3 has 14 residues. The V gene lost 4 bases and the J gene lost 7 bases, with 15 bases spanning the gap. CDR3 nucleotide sequence: TGTGCCAGAAGCCAAACGGACAAAAGGAATGAGCAGTTCTTC. It codes for CARSQTDKRNEQFF.

This clone was seen once. The genes are TRBV28 and TRBJ1-5, with D hard to call. This CDR3 has 12 residues. The germline V gene has CDR1 MDHEN and CDR2 SYDVKM. Trimming stripped 11 bases from V and 4 bases from J, with 12 bases between. CDR3 DNA: TGTGCCTCCCTCTCGGTAAATCAGCCCCAGCATTTT. Amino acids: CASLSVNQPQHF.

The chain links TRBV19 to TRBJ1-1; no firm D call. The CDR3 totals 15 residues. The germline V and J ends were trimmed by 0 bases and 5 bases, with 13 bases remaining between them. Germline CDR1 and CDR2: LNHDA and SQIVND (reference sequence). The CDR3: CASSIDRTPGTEAFF. The CDR3, as DNA: TGTGCCAGTAGTATAGATCGGACTCCGGGTACTGAAGCTTTCTTT.

The V call is TRBV2, the J call TRBJ2-1, with 10 bases matching TRBD1. The CDR3 runs to 14 residues. The V gene's germline CDR1 is SNHLY and CDR2 FYNNEI. J was trimmed by 7 bases and V by 4 bases; bases with no gene match: 4. This chain's CDR3 is CASSGTGGGNEQFF. The CDR3 DNA follows: TGTGCCAGCAGTGGGACAGGGGGGGGGAATGAGCAGTTCTTC.

The V and J genes are TRBV9 and TRBJ2-1, with D perhaps matching TRBD2 (6 bases). The V gene lost 0 bases and the J gene lost 2 bases, with 12 bases spanning the gap. Per germline, CDR1 SGDLS and CDR2 YYNGEE. The CDR3 runs 16 residues. CDR3 region: CASSVASGLTYNEQFF. The CDR3 DNA follows: TGTGCCAGCAGCGTAGCGTCGGGACTCACCTACAATGAGCAGTTCTTC.

The chain recombines TRBV2 with TRBJ2-7, with 7 nucleotides matching TRBD1. CDR1 SNHLY and CDR2 FYNNEI come from the germline V gene. V was pared by 7 bases and J by 2 bases, with 5 bases of the junction left unmatched. The CDR3 has 13 amino acids. The CDR3 sequence: CASIRDRAYEQYF. CDR3 in DNA: TGTGCCAGCATCCGGGACAGAGCCTACGAGCAGTACTTC.

The V call is TRBV7-6, the J call TRBJ2-3, with D possibly matching TRBD2 (6 bases). Deletions cut 5 bases from V and 0 bases from J, with 15 bases between. The CDR3 runs to 16 residues. The germline gives CDR1 SGHVS, CDR2 FNYEAQ. CDR3 bases: TGTGCCAGCAGCCCTCGGGACTCCCGGAGCACAGATACGCAGTATTTT. Protein product: CASSPRDSRSTDTQYF. Looking up the rest from reference TRBV7-6 and TRBJ2-3 gives the full variable domain: GAGVSQSPRYKVTKRGQDVALRCDPISGHVSLYWYRQALGQGPEFLTYFNYEAQQDKSGLPNDRFSAERPEGSISTLTIQRTEQRDSAMYRCASSPRDSRSTDTQYFGPGTRLTVL.

This clone was found many times. The CDR3 here is CASKGGSYEQYF. CDR3 coding DNA: TGTGCCAGCAAAGGGGGTTCCTACGAGCAGTACTTC. V usage is TRBV2 and J usage is TRBJ2-7; tentatively, D is TRBD1 (6 bases). The V end was cut by 7 bases, the J end by 1 base, with 8 bases between. This CDR3 region has 12 residues. Germline assignment: CDR1 SNHLY and CDR2 FYNNEI.

Here the CDR3 reads CASSLAHHSGNTIYF. The CDR3 DNA follows: TGTGCCAGCAGCTTAGCACATCACTCTGGAAACACCATATATTTT. The J gene is TRBJ1-3, the V gene TRBV7-8; no clear D gene. V was clipped by 0 bases and J by 0 bases, with 6 bases between them. The CDR3 extends over 15 amino acids. Germline-derived CDR1 and CDR2 are SGHVS and FQNEAQ.

The chain combines TRBV9 with TRBJ1-6; 10 bases fit TRBD1. Germline loops: CDR1 SGDLS, CDR2 YYNGEE. The CDR3 runs to 16 residues. J lost 7 bases, V lost 3 bases, and 7 bases had no gene match. This CDR3 reads CASSGTGGVGNSPLHF. CDR3 nucleotides: TGTGCCAGCAGCGGGACAGGGGGAGTGGGAAATTCACCCCTCCACTTT.

The rearrangement uses TRBV21-1 and TRBJ1-1. TRBV21-1 is assigned pseudogene status. This CDR3 comprises 17 residues. CDR3 loop: CASSGGTRREINTEAFF. The CDR3 nucleotides are TGTGCCAGCAGCGGTGGAACCAGACGGGAGATAAACACTGAAGCTTTCTTT.

The V gene is TRBV10-3, the J gene TRBJ2-7; 8 nucleotides align to TRBD1. Trimming took 4 bases from V and 2 from J; bases not matched to a gene: 7. Germline V lookup: CDR1 ENHRY, CDR2 SYGVKD. The CDR3 has 15 residues. The CDR3 loop is CAISVDRGTTYEQYF. CDR3 coding DNA: TGTGCCATCAGTGTCGACAGGGGAACCACCTACGAGCAGTACTTC.

This clone has a single count. V and J are TRBV4-3 and TRBJ2-3; D remains unclear. The germline V and J ends were trimmed by 3 bases and 6 bases, with 10 bases remaining between them. This CDR3 is 13 amino acids long. CDR1 and CDR2 from the germline V gene are LGHNA and YSLEER. CDR3 protein: CASSHLPMDTQYF. The CDR3 nucleotides are TGCGCCAGCAGCCACCTACCTATGGATACGCAGTATTTT.

V usage is TRBV4-1 and J usage is TRBJ1-1, with TRBD1 as a possible D gene (6 bases). V was cut by 0 bases and J by 12 bases, with 11 bases left in between. CDR3 length: 12 amino acids. Germline assignment: CDR1 MGHRA and CDR2 YSYEKL. The DNA of the CDR3 is TGCGCCAGCAGCCAAGAGACAGGCCCTTCTTTCTTT. Translation gives CASSQETGPSFF.

This chain links TRBV18 with TRBJ2-5; weak D call: TRBD1 (6 bases). V lost 1 base and J lost 5, with 20 bases in between. CDR1 is KGHSH, CDR2 LQKENI, per germline. The CDR3 is 17 residues long. The CDR3 loop is CASSPLGQLQSWETQYF. The CDR3 region has the DNA TGTGCCAGCTCACCACTAGGACAGTTACAAAGTTGGGAGACCCAGTACTTC.

The chain employs TRBV7-2 and TRBJ2-7, with TRBD1 matching over 7 bases. Germline CDR1 reads SGHTA; CDR2 reads FQGNSA. The trim removed 6 bases at V and 3 bases at J, leaving 11 bases unmatched. The CDR3 extends over 15 amino acids. This CDR3 reads CASRPGTERSYEQYF. The CDR3 region has the DNA TGTGCCAGCAGGCCGGGGACAGAGAGGAGCTACGAGCAGTACTTC.

A few counts support this clone. This sequence joins TRBV4-1 and TRBJ1-1, with D perhaps matching TRBD1 (5 bases). The CDR3 sequence is 15 residues long. With 2 bases removed from V and 0 bases from J, the gap between germline ends came to 10 bases. Germline lookup yields CDR1 MGHRA and CDR2 YSYEKL. Here the CDR3 DNA reads TGCGCCAGCAGCCAAATGCCGGGGGTGAACACTGAAGCTTTCTTT. Its translation is CASSQMPGVNTEAFF.

J is TRBJ2-1 and V is TRBV6-2 or TRBV6-3, with 8 bases identical to TRBD2. V lost 2 bases to trimming and J lost 6 bases; unmatched junction nucleotides: 3. CDR1 MNHEY and CDR2 SVGEGT come from the germline V gene. This CDR3 comprises 14 residues. CDR3 DNA sequence: TGTGCCAGCAGTTACCCCAGCGGGGGCAATGAGCAGTTCTTC. Encoded protein: CASSYPSGGNEQFF.

The chain employs TRBV5-6 and TRBJ2-3; 7 bases fit TRBD1. With V trimmed by 5 bases and J by 5 bases, 14 bases remained unmatched. CDR1 and CDR2 from the germline V gene are SGHDT and YYEEEE. CDR3 length equals 16 residues. For the CDR3, the DNA is TGTGCCAGCAGGTCGGGACAGACCGCCTCTGGAGATACGCAGTATTTT. It yields the protein CASRSGQTASGDTQYF. Filled out from reference TRBV5-6 and TRBJ2-3, the complete variable domain reads DAGVTQSPTHLIKTRGQQVTLRCSPKSGHDTVSWYQQALGQGPQFIFQYYEEEERQRGNFPDRFSGHQFPNYSSELNVNALLLGDSALYLCASRSGQTASGDTQYFGPGTRLTVL.

The CDR3 reads CASSLREAGELFF. CDR3 sequence (DNA): TGTGCCAGCAGCCTGAGGGAGGCCGGGGAGCTGTTTTTT. V and J are TRBV12-3 or TRBV12-4 and TRBJ2-2, with a possible D match to TRBD2 (6 bases). V lost 6 bases to trimming and J lost 6 bases, with 11 bases between them. The CDR3 is 13 amino acids.

V and J are TRBV30 and TRBJ1-4, with TRBD1 matching over 9 bases. After removal of 4 bases from V and 1 base from J, the junction contained 4 bases not matched to a gene. This CDR3 region has 15 residues. Germline-derived CDR1 and CDR2 are GTSNPN and SVGIG (reference sequence). The CDR3 DNA sequence: TGTGCCTGGAAACAGACAGGGGGAACTAATGAAAAACTGTTTTTT. Amino acid sequence: CAWKQTGGTNEKLFF.

V and J are TRBV7-9 and TRBJ1-1, with D possibly being TRBD1 (6 bases). This CDR3 has 15 amino acids. The germline V gene encodes CDR1 SEHNR and CDR2 FQNEAQ (reference sequence). Trimming cost V 5 bases and J 1 base, with 14 bases left between them. As DNA, the CDR3 is TGTGCCAGCAGCCAACTCCCGACAGGGAACACTGAAGCTTTCTTT. Its protein is CASSQLPTGNTEAFF.

The chain combines TRBV7-9 with TRBJ1-4; 9 bases agree with TRBD1. V was clipped by 5 bases and J by 7 bases; unmatched bases: 5. The V gene's germline CDR1 is SEHNR and CDR2 FQNEAQ (reference sequence). This CDR3 has 14 amino acids. CDR3 in DNA: TGTGCCAGCAGCCGGGGACAGGGAAGTGAAAAACTGTTTTTT. Protein: CASSRGQGSEKLFF.

This clone was picked up one time. This chain links TRBV28 with TRBJ2-5, with TRBD2 matching over 7 bases. The length of the CDR3 is 16 residues. The germline CDR1 and CDR2 sequences are MDHEN and SYDVKM. V trimming: 4 bases; J trimming: 0 bases; junction bases outside the gene matches: 8. The CDR3: CASSSPGLTYQETQYF. The CDR3 DNA sequence: TGTGCCAGCAGTTCCCCGGGACTAACGTACCAAGAGACCCAGTACTTC.

The chain is built from TRBV30 and TRBJ1-2, with D perhaps matching TRBD1 (6 bases). Germline V gives CDR1 GTSNPN, CDR2 SVGIG (reference sequence). This CDR3 contains 14 residues. Trimming left V 0 bases short and J 5 bases short, with 13 bases between. The CDR3 DNA follows: TGTGCCTGGAGTGTACCAGGGGCGGAGTATGGCTACACCTTC. This codes for CAWSVPGAEYGYTF. Using reference TRBV30 and TRBJ1-2 for the parts outside the CDR3, the full variable domain is SQTIHQWPATLVQPVGSPLSLECTVEGTSNPNLYWYRQAAGRGLQLLFYSVGIGQISSEVPQNLSASRPQDRQFILSSKKLLLSDSGFYLCAWSVPGAEYGYTFGSGTRLTVV.